This TCR beta chain was profiled in a study of Graves' ophthalmopathy and Graves' hyperthyroidism. This clonotype was picked up many times. V lost 4 bases, J lost 1 base, and 4 bases lay in between. In germline, CDR1 is WSHSY, CDR2 SAAADI. The CDR3 extends over 12 amino acids. Researchers took RNA transcripts and amplified TCR beta CDR3 regions from them. The workflow started with a first-round RT-PCR run with HTBI primers and then moved on to a second-round multiplex PCR. A single record per CDR3 protein comes from TCRdb applying MiXCR to the multiplex PCR reads. This sample yields hundreds of thousands of distinct CDR3 sequences, of which around a fifth are seen a single time; 35% to 55% belongs to the top ten.

The V call is TRBV10-2, the J call TRBJ1-1; D is unresolved. The origin of this receptor is a woman in her 50s with Graves' ophthalmopathy. The sequenced sample was peripheral blood. CDR3 amino acids: CASSVRNTEAFF. In nucleotides, the CDR3 is TGCGCCAGCAGTGTCAGGAACACTGAAGCTTTCTTT.